The 22 T cell receptor beta chains listed next were all sequenced from one sample in a study of shared clonotypes between healthy human individuals. CD45RO-negative, CCR7-positively selected cells formed the naive CD8 fraction, excluding terminally differentiated effector memory CD45RA+ cells. Sequenced by immunoSEQ multiplex PCR; TCRdb stores in-frame clones only, minus some. Among roughly 2.1 million clones listed, more than 85% were seen once. The sequenced sample was naive CD8+ T cells from PBMCs. Every receptor here comes from a man aged 18-30 years in good health. Some clones in this sample may be carry-over from other donors' samples.

CDR3 protein: CASSFTGTDYGYTF. DNA of the CDR3: TGTGCCAGCAGCTTCACCGGGACGGACTATGGCTACACCTTC. V gene TRBV5-4 combines with J gene TRBJ1-2, with D perhaps TRBD1 (5 bases). Germline lookup yields CDR1 SGHNT and CDR2 YYREEE (reference sequence). This CDR3 region has 14 residues. The V end lost 2 bases, the J end lost 3 bases, and 11 bases lay between the germline ends. The full variable domain, rest sourced from reference TRBV5-4 and TRBJ1-2, is ETGVTQSPTHLIKTRGQQVTLRCSSQSGHNTVSWYQQALGQGPQFIFQYYREEENGRGNFPPRFSGLQFPNYSSELNVNALELDDSALYLCASSFTGTDYGYTFGSGTRLTVV.

This chain joins TRBV7-3 and TRBJ2-1; TRBD2 matches at 8 bases. Germline CDR1 SGHTA, CDR2 FQGTGA. The CDR3 has 20 amino acids. The V segment lost 0 bases and the J segment 0 bases; nucleotides outside the gene matches: 13. DNA of the CDR3: TGTGCCAGCAGCTTAACTGGGACTAGTGGACGGGTGAGCTCCTACAATGAGCAGTTCTTC. Translating gives CASSLTGTSGRVSSYNEQFF. The entire variable domain, with the rest obtained from reference TRBV7-3 and TRBJ2-1, is as follows: GAGVSQTPSNKVTEKGKYVELRCDPISGHTALYWYRQSLGQGPEFLIYFQGTGAADDSGLPNDRFFAVRPEGSVSTLKIQRTERGDSAVYLCASSLTGTSGRVSSYNEQFFGPGTRLTVL.

This chain connects TRBV10-3 to TRBJ1-5; 7 bases match TRBD1. The V gene's germline CDR1 is ENHRY and CDR2 SYGVKD. Trimming cost V 6 bases and J 1 base; bases outside gene matches: 12. The CDR3 loop spans 17 amino acids. Here the CDR3 reads CAIRDRPSGISNQPQHF. The DNA for the CDR3 is TGTGCCATCAGGGACAGGCCCTCGGGAATCAGCAATCAGCCCCAGCATTTT.

This CDR3 is CASSRGGSLLETQYF. For the CDR3, the DNA is TGTGCCAGTAGCCGGGGCGGGAGTCTGTTGGAGACCCAGTACTTC. The gene calls are TRBV19 and TRBJ2-5, with 7 positions matching TRBD2. After removal of 6 bases from V and 5 bases from J, the junction contained 12 bases not matched to a gene. The germline gives CDR1 LNHDA, CDR2 SQIVND (reference sequence). The CDR3 spans 15 residues.

The chain is built from TRBV28 and TRBJ1-5; D remains ambiguous. Germline V gene sequence: CDR1 MDHEN, CDR2 SYDVKM. The CDR3 sequence is 14 residues long. Trimming took off 1 base at V and 7 bases at J, with 11 bases between the two ends. The CDR3 sequence is CASSLLEVRQPQHF. As DNA, the CDR3 is TGTGCCAGCAGTTTATTGGAGGTAAGGCAGCCCCAGCATTTT. Full variable domain (rest looked up from reference TRBV28 and TRBJ1-5): DVKVTQSSRYLVKRTGEKVFLECVQDMDHENMFWYRQDPGLGLRLIYFSYDVKMKEKGDIPEGYSVSREKKERFSLILESASTNQTSMYLCASSLLEVRQPQHFGDGTRLSIL.

The gene calls are TRBV11-2 and TRBJ2-7; 8 nucleotides agree with TRBD2. The CDR3 extends over 15 amino acids. The trim removed 5 bases at V and 7 bases at J, leaving 13 bases unmatched. Germline CDR1 reads SGHAT; CDR2 reads FQNNGV. The CDR3 DNA follows: TGTGCCAGCAGCCTAGGACTAGCTCCGTGGGGTGAGCAGTACTTC. Residues: CASSLGLAPWGEQYF.

The chain couples TRBV28 to TRBJ2-1; 10 positions agree with TRBD1. Trimming took 4 bases from V and 8 from J; bases not matched to a gene: 8. Germline V lookup: CDR1 MDHEN, CDR2 SYDVKM. This CDR3 is 15 amino acids long. The CDR3 nucleotides read TGTGCCAGCAGTTCCCCCCGACAGGGGGCCTATGAGCAGTTCTTC. Protein: CASSSPRQGAYEQFF.

This rearrangement joins TRBV23-1 to TRBJ1-1, with a possible D match to TRBD1 (5 bases). TRBV23-1 has ORF status, its function being uncertain. V was shortened by 0 bases and J by 6 bases, with 11 bases between the two germline ends. The CDR3 is 14 amino acids. CDR3 sequence: CASSQSFSRAEAFF. The CDR3 DNA reads as TGCGCCAGCAGTCAATCGTTTTCCAGGGCTGAAGCTTTCTTT.

The chain links TRBV4-2 to TRBJ1-5; D not certain. Germline lookup yields CDR1 LGHNA and CDR2 YNFKEQ. V lost 0 bases, J lost 1 base, and 7 bases lay in between. The CDR3 has 15 amino acids. The CDR3 coding sequence is TGTGCCAGCAGCCAAGAAAGGCGGAGCAATCAGCCCCAGCATTTT. It translates to CASSQERRSNQPQHF.

The chain is built from TRBV28 and TRBJ2-3; 7 bases align to TRBD1. The CDR3 consists of 15 residues. J lost 2 bases, V lost 6 bases, and 8 bases had no gene match. From germline, CDR1 is MDHEN and CDR2 SYDVKM. The CDR3 reads CASRQTDRVTDTQYF. In DNA, the CDR3 is TGTGCCAGCAGACAAACCGACAGGGTCACAGATACGCAGTATTTT.

This clone showed up just once. The J gene is TRBJ2-7, the V gene TRBV28; D might be TRBD1 or TRBD2, each matching 5 bases. V was shortened by 3 bases and J by 2 bases, with 14 bases between the two germline ends. The CDR3 is 15 residues long. In germline, CDR1 is MDHEN, CDR2 SYDVKM. This CDR3 reads CASSFRGRAPYEQYF. The DNA for the CDR3 is TGTGCCAGCAGTTTCCGGGGCAGGGCACCCTACGAGCAGTACTTC.

The rearrangement uses TRBV19 and TRBJ2-7, with D possibly TRBD1 on 5 matching bases. The CDR3 consists of 15 residues. Per germline, CDR1 LNHDA and CDR2 SQIVND (reference sequence). V was clipped by 4 bases and J by 0 bases, with 13 bases between them. The CDR3 loop reads CASSRISRDSYEQYF. In nucleotides, the CDR3 is TGTGCCAGTAGTAGAATTTCCAGGGACTCCTACGAGCAGTACTTC.

J is TRBJ1-2 and V is TRBV19; no clear D. The V gene lost 2 bases and the J gene lost 4 bases, with 8 bases spanning the gap. CDR1 and CDR2 from the germline V gene are LNHDA and SQIVND (reference sequence). There are 13 residues in the CDR3. CDR3 amino acids: CASSITASYGYTF. CDR3 in DNA: TGTGCCAGTAGTATAACAGCGTCCTATGGCTACACCTTC.

The V gene is TRBV7-9, the J gene TRBJ2-2; D is unclear. V was trimmed by 3 bases and J by 1 base, leaving 9 bases between them. Germline-derived CDR1 and CDR2 are SEHNR and FQNEAQ (reference sequence). The CDR3 consists of 15 residues. The CDR3 protein is CASSLAGMNTGELFF. The CDR3 nucleotides are TGTGCCAGCAGCTTGGCCGGAATGAACACCGGGGAGCTGTTTTTT.

The CDR3 spells CASSSIVGPSYEQYF. The DNA of the CDR3 is TGTGCCAGCAGTTCCATCGTGGGACCCAGCTACGAGCAGTACTTC. V usage is TRBV27 and J usage is TRBJ2-7; D is tentatively TRBD1 or TRBD2 (5 bases each). The CDR3 length is 15 residues. V was pared by 4 bases and J by 3 bases, with 16 bases between. The germline gives CDR1 MNHEY, CDR2 SMNVEV (reference sequence).

J is TRBJ2-1 and V is TRBV27; 12 bases fit TRBD2. V shed 5 bases and J 6 bases; nucleotides not matched to a gene: 5. The length of the CDR3 is 15 residues. Germline V gives CDR1 MNHEY, CDR2 SMNVEV (reference sequence). CDR3 nucleotide sequence: TGTGCCAGCAGTGCGACTAGCGGGAGACTCAATGAGCAGTTCTTC. Translated: CASSATSGRLNEQFF.

The rearrangement uses TRBV10-3 and TRBJ2-1; 8 positions agree with TRBD2. The CDR3 is 16 amino acids. V lost 7 bases and J lost 7; bases outside the gene matches: 15. Germline-derived CDR1 and CDR2 are ENHRY and SYGVKD. This CDR3 reads CAINPEVGRAHNEQFF. The CDR3 nucleotides are TGTGCCATCAACCCAGAGGTCGGGAGGGCCCATAATGAGCAGTTCTTC.

This clone was picked up one time. V and J are TRBV6-1 and TRBJ1-5; possible D gene TRBD1, 5 bases. CDR1 and CDR2 from the germline V gene are MNHNS and SASEGT. V lost 7 bases and J 2 bases, leaving 12 bases between the germline ends. This CDR3 comprises 14 residues. CDR3: CASNAIRGNQPQHF. The DNA of the CDR3 is TGTGCCAGCAATGCAATCAGGGGCAATCAGCCCCAGCATTTT.

V gene TRBV27 combines with J gene TRBJ1-4; D uncertain. Germline-derived CDR1 and CDR2 are MNHEY and SMNVEV (reference sequence). The CDR3 has 16 amino acids. Trimming left V 3 bases short and J 0 bases short, with 11 bases between. In DNA form, the CDR3 reads TGTGCCAGCAGTTTGGAGGCAGCTCCAACTAATGAAAAACTGTTTTTT. Translation gives CASSLEAAPTNEKLFF.

This chain links TRBV5-1 with TRBJ2-7; 7 nucleotides align to TRBD1. Germline CDR1 and CDR2: SGHRS and YFSETQ. V gave up 4 bases and J gave up 2 bases; unmatched junction bases: 3. The CDR3 contains 13 residues. CDR3 residues: CASSVGQTYEQYF. The CDR3 nucleotides are TGCGCCAGCAGCGTGGGACAGACCTACGAGCAGTACTTC.

For this clone: Other DNA variants within this sample encode the same CDR3. The CDR3 is CASSTNSYEQYF. In DNA form, the CDR3 reads TGTGCCAGCAGCACCAACAGCTACGAGCAGTACTTC. The chain recombines TRBV11-2 with TRBJ2-7; D is unresolved. The CDR3 has 12 residues. Trimming took 5 bases from V and 3 from J, leaving 8 bases between them. Germline V CDR1 and CDR2: SGHAT, FQNNGV.

J is TRBJ2-7 and V is TRBV19; weak D call: TRBD2 (5 bases). Germline CDR1 reads LNHDA; CDR2 reads SQIVND (reference sequence). Trimming cost V 5 bases and J 3 bases, with 17 bases left between them. This CDR3 region has 15 residues. The CDR3 sequence: CASSQVLGHNYEQYF. The CDR3 DNA is TGTGCCAGTAGTCAAGTACTAGGTCATAACTACGAGCAGTACTTC.